The 17 T cell receptor beta chains given below trace back to one sample, sequenced in a study of blood T cell repertoires in COVID-19. Assay: immunoSEQ multiplex PCR; the TCRdb copy retains only in-frame clones and omits some. The data contain around 250,000 clones, about 89% of them singletons. Specimen: PBMCs or T cells enriched from blood (not recorded which). The receptors were sampled from a woman in her twenties or thirties who had recovered from COVID-19.

The gene calls are TRBV2 and TRBJ2-2; tentatively, D is TRBD1 (5 bases). Germline loops: CDR1 SNHLY, CDR2 FYNNEI. The CDR3 spans 15 residues. Trimming removed 7 bases from V and 1 base from J, with 13 bases in between. As DNA, the CDR3 is TGTGCCAGCACGATTCAGGGTGTGAACACCGGGGAGCTGTTTTTT. It encodes CASTIQGVNTGELFF.

The V and J genes are TRBV25-1 and TRBJ2-1; 9 nucleotides match TRBD1. Germline loops: CDR1 MGHDK, CDR2 SYGVNS. The CDR3 is made up of 13 amino acids. The J segment lost 6 bases and the V segment lost 4 bases, leaving 1 base of the junction unmatched. The CDR3 reads CASSGTGVNEQFF. The DNA for the CDR3 is TGTGCCAGCAGTGGGACAGGGGTCAATGAGCAGTTCTTC.

This chain joins TRBV24-1 and TRBJ2-2; 10 nucleotides match TRBD1. With V trimmed by 7 bases and J by 4 bases, 8 bases remained unmatched. Germline-derived CDR1 and CDR2 are KGHDR and SFDVKD. The length of the CDR3 is 16 residues. The CDR3 here is CATRGTGTGVTGELFF. The CDR3 DNA sequence: TGTGCCACCAGGGGAACCGGGACAGGGGTCACCGGGGAGCTGTTTTTT.

The rearrangement links TRBV10-3 to TRBJ2-3, with D tentatively TRBD1 (5 bases). V was clipped by 7 bases and J by 4 bases, with 9 bases between them. This CDR3 comprises 12 residues. Germline lookup yields CDR1 ENHRY and CDR2 SYGVKD. This chain's CDR3 is CAITGNADTQYF. In DNA form, the CDR3 reads TGTGCCATCACAGGGAACGCAGATACGCAGTATTTT.

This chain uses TRBV28 with TRBJ2-7; a possible D gene is TRBD2 (6 bases). The germline V gene has CDR1 MDHEN and CDR2 SYDVKM. This CDR3 is built from 13 residues. Deletions cut 8 bases from V and 2 bases from J, with 13 bases between. The CDR3 loop is CASGGLLTYEQYF. For the CDR3, the DNA is TGTGCCAGCGGGGGACTGCTCACCTACGAGCAGTACTTC. Full variable domain (missing parts from reference TRBV28 and TRBJ2-7): DVKVTQSSRYLVKRTGEKVFLECVQDMDHENMFWYRQDPGLGLRLIYFSYDVKMKEKGDIPEGYSVSREKKERFSLILESASTNQTSMYLCASGGLLTYEQYFGPGTRLTVT.

This sequence joins TRBV5-6 and TRBJ2-1; 10 bases match TRBD2. Germline V lookup: CDR1 SGHDT, CDR2 YYEEEE. The CDR3 spans 15 residues. Losses at the gene ends were 1 base for V and 8 bases for J; bases not matched to a gene: 6. The CDR3 nucleotides read TGTGCCAGCAGCTTGTTTAGCGGGAGGATGGATGAGCAGTTCTTC. Translated, it gives CASSLFSGRMDEQFF. The full variable domain, with the rest looked up from reference TRBV5-6 and TRBJ2-1, is DAGVTQSPTHLIKTRGQQVTLRCSPKSGHDTVSWYQQALGQGPQFIFQYYEEEERQRGNFPDRFSGHQFPNYSSELNVNALLLGDSALYLCASSLFSGRMDEQFFGPGTRLTVL.

This chain links TRBV4-1 with TRBJ2-3; D possibly corresponds to TRBD2 (6 bases). CDR1 is MGHRA, CDR2 YSYEKL, per germline. This CDR3 comprises 18 residues. V shed 0 bases and J shed 6 bases, with 22 bases lying between them. Written as DNA, the CDR3 is TGCGCCAGCAGCCAAGACTCCCTGGGGGGTGTAGGGTGGGATACGCAGTATTTT. Protein: CASSQDSLGGVGWDTQYF.

V is TRBV2 and J is TRBJ1-5; no clear D gene. V shed 3 bases and J shed 0 bases, with 9 bases lying between them. In germline, CDR1 is SNHLY, CDR2 FYNNEI. The CDR3 length is 15 residues. CDR3 sequence (DNA): TGTGCCAGCAGTGAGGTCGGACTTAGCAATCAGCCCCAGCATTTT. Translated, it gives CASSEVGLSNQPQHF.

The chain is built from TRBV21-1 and TRBJ2-2; the tabulated D call, TRBD2, remains unverified against the DNA. TRBV21-1 is marked as a pseudogene. There are 18 residues in the CDR3. In nucleotides, the CDR3 is TGTGCCAGCGATTTCACCGGGACTAGCGGGAGCCACCCCGGGGAGCTGTTTTTT. Residues: CASDFTGTSGSHPGELFF.

This chain connects TRBV10-3 to TRBJ2-7; 8 positions agree with TRBD1. This CDR3 contains 14 residues. V trimming: 4 bases; J trimming: 3 bases; junction bases outside the gene matches: 5. The germline V gene encodes CDR1 ENHRY and CDR2 SYGVKD. CDR3 loop: CAISGTGNFYEQYF. CDR3 nucleotides: TGTGCCATCAGTGGGACAGGGAATTTCTACGAGCAGTACTTC.

The chain is built from TRBV24-1 and TRBJ1-2; D unresolved. V was clipped by 2 bases and J by 1 base, with 13 bases between them. The CDR3 is 16 residues long. Germline V lookup: CDR1 KGHDR, CDR2 SFDVKD. The CDR3 is CATSDSRPGVNYGYTF. In nucleotides, the CDR3 is TGTGCCACCAGTGATTCCCGTCCAGGCGTTAACTATGGCTACACCTTC.

In this sample, this clone turned up once. The V gene is TRBV11-2, the J gene TRBJ2-7; D might be TRBD2 (6 bases). The CDR3 length is 15 residues. Germline CDR1 reads SGHAT; CDR2 reads FQNNGV. V was shortened by 1 base and J by 2 bases, with 12 bases between the two germline ends. The CDR3 region has the DNA TGTGCCAGCAGCTTAGTTCCTAGCGAAACCTACGAGCAGTACTTC. Amino acid sequence: CASSLVPSETYEQYF. The full variable domain, its missing parts supplied by reference TRBV11-2 and TRBJ2-7, is EAGVAQSPRYKIIEKRQSVAFWCNPISGHATLYWYQQILGQGPKLLIQFQNNGVVDDSQLPKDRFSAERLKGVDSTLKIQPAKLEDSAVYLCASSLVPSETYEQYFGPGTRLTVT.

This chain uses TRBV28 with TRBJ2-7; D may be TRBD1 (6 bases). V was clipped by 6 bases and J by 4 bases, with 13 bases between them. The CDR3 spans 13 residues. Per germline, CDR1 MDHEN and CDR2 SYDVKM. CDR3 residues: CASRTRQVYEQYF. CDR3 coding DNA: TGTGCCAGCAGGACCAGACAGGTTTACGAGCAGTACTTC. Supplemented by reference TRBV28 and TRBJ2-7, the full variable domain reads DVKVTQSSRYLVKRTGEKVFLECVQDMDHENMFWYRQDPGLGLRLIYFSYDVKMKEKGDIPEGYSVSREKKERFSLILESASTNQTSMYLCASRTRQVYEQYFGPGTRLTVT.

The DNA of the CDR3 is TGTGCCAGCAGCGTGGACAAAAGCACAGATACGCAGTATTTT. Translation gives CASSVDKSTDTQYF. The V call is TRBV9, the J call TRBJ2-3; tentatively, D is TRBD1 (5 bases). V shed 2 bases and J shed 0 bases, with 7 bases lying between them. Germline CDR1 SGDLS, CDR2 YYNGEE. There are 14 residues in the CDR3.

J is TRBJ1-6 and V is TRBV28; D might be TRBD1 (6 bases). Trimming removed 8 bases at V and 9 bases at J, with 14 bases between. The CDR3 sequence is 13 residues long. Per germline, CDR1 MDHEN and CDR2 SYDVKM. The CDR3 loop is CASHDRFTSPLHF. The CDR3 DNA follows: TGTGCCAGCCATGACAGGTTTACTTCACCCCTCCACTTT. Full variable domain (rest looked up from reference TRBV28 and TRBJ1-6): DVKVTQSSRYLVKRTGEKVFLECVQDMDHENMFWYRQDPGLGLRLIYFSYDVKMKEKGDIPEGYSVSREKKERFSLILESASTNQTSMYLCASHDRFTSPLHFGNGTRLTVT.

A note on this clone: It may be a read error: a sequence one base away is much more abundant. The same CDR3 arises from other DNA sequences in this sample as well. The J gene is TRBJ2-3, the V gene TRBV24-1, with D possibly being TRBD1 (6 bases). CDR1 is KGHDR and CDR2 is SFDVKD in the germline V gene. CDR3 length: 15 amino acids. This chain's CDR3 is CATSDTGTITDTQYF. The CDR3 region has the DNA TGTGCCACTAGTGACACCGGGACAATCACAGATACGCAGTATTTT.

This chain links TRBV18 with TRBJ1-2; TRBD1 might be the D (6 bases). V was shortened by 6 bases and J by 5 bases, with 16 bases between the two germline ends. Germline values: CDR1 KGHSH, CDR2 LQKENI. The CDR3 is made up of 14 amino acids. CDR3 loop: CASSSADRRYGYTF. The CDR3 DNA reads TGTGCCAGCTCTTCGGCGGACAGAAGGTATGGCTACACCTTC. Based on the CDR3 plus reference TRBV18 and TRBJ1-2, the full variable domain is NAGVMQNPRHLVRRRGQEARLRCSPMKGHSHVYWYRQLPEEGLKFMVYLQKENIIDESGMPKERFSAEFPKEGPSILRIQQVVRGDSAAYFCASSSADRRYGYTFGSGTRLTVV.